Below are 10 T cell receptor beta chains sequenced from a single sample in a study of T cells in Graves' hyperthyroidism and ophthalmopathy. Regions amplified from RNA transcripts were the TCR beta CDR3 regions. TCR CDR3 underwent first-round RT-PCR with the HTBI primer set. TCRdb analysed the multiplex PCR reads with MiXCR anew, one entry per CDR3 protein. Found here are hundreds of thousands of distinct CDR3 sequences, 12% to 15% of them singletons; the top ten hold about a tenth. The sample consisted of blood. These receptors were collected from a woman under 30 with Graves' hyperthyroidism.

This clonotype was seen at least ten times. V usage is TRBV12-3 or TRBV12-4 and J usage is TRBJ2-3, with D tentatively TRBD1 (6 bases). Trimming shortened V by 3 bases and J by 9 bases, and 13 bases separated the two germline ends. The length of the CDR3 is 13 residues. The CDR3 loop reads CASSLTGGATQYF. In DNA form, the CDR3 reads TGTGCCAGCAGTTTGACAGGCGGTGCAACGCAGTATTTT.

This clonotype was observed a handful of times. V and J are TRBV19 and TRBJ2-7, with D maybe TRBD2 (6 bases). Trimming took off 3 bases at V and 3 bases at J, with 15 bases between the two ends. CDR3 length: 15 residues. CDR1 LNHDA and CDR2 SQIVND come from the germline V gene (reference sequence). The CDR3 loop reads CASSIRGSEGYEQYF. Written as DNA, the CDR3 is TGTGCCAGTAGTATCCGGGGGAGCGAAGGCTACGAGCAGTACTTC.

The chain employs TRBV19 and TRBJ2-1; D may correspond to TRBD1 or TRBD2 (7 bases each). Trimming removed 4 bases at V and 4 bases at J, with 14 bases between. Germline assignment: CDR1 LNHDA and CDR2 SQIVND (reference sequence). The length of the CDR3 is 15 residues. In DNA form, the CDR3 reads TGTGCCAGTAGTACCGGGGGGACAGCTTACAATGAGCAGTTCTTC. This codes for CASSTGGTAYNEQFF.

Note on this clonotype: At one end, the junction sequence differs from germline, possibly due to a read error. This rearrangement joins TRBV7-8 to TRBJ2-7, with D possibly matching TRBD1 (6 bases). CDR3 length equals 15 residues. CDR1 SGHVS and CDR2 FQNEAQ come from the germline V gene. Here the CDR3 reads CASSLSGTRSYKQYF. As DNA, the CDR3 is TGTGCCAGCAGCCTTTCGGGGACAAGGTCCTACAAGCAGTACTTC.

The J gene is TRBJ1-4, the V gene TRBV28; D gene ambiguous. V was clipped by 6 bases and J by 4 bases, with 9 bases between them. The CDR3 extends over 13 amino acids. Germline V gene data show CDR1 as MDHEN and CDR2 as SYDVKM. This CDR3 reads CASRRNGNEKLFF. Here the CDR3 DNA reads TGTGCCAGCAGGAGAAATGGTAATGAAAAACTGTTTTTT. The whole variable domain, remainder taken from reference TRBV28 and TRBJ1-4, is DVKVTQSSRYLVKRTGEKVFLECVQDMDHENMFWYRQDPGLGLRLIYFSYDVKMKEKGDIPEGYSVSREKKERFSLILESASTNQTSMYLCASRRNGNEKLFFGSGTQLSVL.

This clonotype was seen a few times. The rearrangement links TRBV5-1 to TRBJ2-2; D uncertain. The CDR3 is made up of 14 amino acids. The V end was cut by 2 bases, the J end by 2 bases, with 7 bases between. The germline CDR1 and CDR2 sequences are SGHRS and YFSETQ. The CDR3 DNA follows: TGCGCCAGCAGCTTCGCTGATAACACCGGGGAGCTGTTTTTT. Its translation is CASSFADNTGELFF.

The V and J genes are TRBV30 and TRBJ2-5; 7 nucleotides align to TRBD2. The length of the CDR3 is 16 residues. Germline V lookup: CDR1 GTSNPN, CDR2 SVGIG (reference sequence). The V gene end was trimmed by 5 bases and the J gene end by 2 bases; junction bases not matched to a gene: 14. CDR3 loop: CAWERSRSGGQETQYF. The CDR3 coding sequence is TGTGCCTGGGAGAGGTCGCGGTCGGGGGGTCAAGAGACCCAGTACTTC.

The chain is built from TRBV9 and TRBJ1-1; D gene uncertain. Looked up from germline, CDR1 is SGDLS and CDR2 is YYNGEE. The CDR3 consists of 15 residues. V was pared by 4 bases and J by 4 bases, with 17 bases between. The CDR3 spells CASSPHRAESTEAFF. DNA for the CDR3: TGTGCCAGCAGCCCCCACCGAGCGGAGAGCACTGAAGCTTTCTTT.

This clonotype was counted many times. The chain's CDR3 is CASSFRGPWNTEAFF. For the CDR3, the DNA is TGTGCCAGCAGCTTCAGGGGCCCGTGGAACACTGAAGCTTTCTTT. The rearrangement links TRBV5-6 to TRBJ1-1, with D possibly matching TRBD1 (6 bases). Germline CDR1 SGHDT, CDR2 YYEEEE. The V end was cut by 2 bases, the J end by 1 base, with 12 bases between. The CDR3 length is 15 residues.

This clonotype was found many times. CDR3 amino acids: CASRGDSLPGELFF. CDR3 coding DNA: TGTGCCAGCAGGGGGGACTCTCTCCCCGGGGAGCTGTTTTTT. V usage is TRBV2 and J usage is TRBJ2-2, with TRBD2 as a possible D gene (6 bases). CDR1 and CDR2 from the germline V gene are SNHLY and FYNNEI. V lost 6 bases to trimming and J lost 6 bases, with 14 bases between them. The CDR3 consists of 14 residues.